This T cell receptor beta chain is from a study of shared clonotypes between healthy human individuals. The study separated CD4+ cells into CD45RA+ naive and CD45RA-negative memory subsets. Trimming removed 4 bases from V and 0 bases from J, with 13 bases in between. Per the germline V gene, CDR1 is SGHNT and CDR2 is YENEEA. The CDR3 covers 15 residues. Sequencing used immunoSEQ multiplex PCR; TCRdb keeps in-frame clones, though not all of them. The data hold roughly 1,500,000 clones, with approximately 98.5% observed a single time. The source of this sequence is a young man in good health. J is TRBJ2-7 and V is TRBV11-3, with D perhaps given as TRBD1 or TRBD2 (5 bases each). Sequencing was carried out using naive CD4+ T cells sorted from blood. Indicated subset: CD45RA+ positively selected. The CDR3 bases are TGTGCCAGCAGCTCGGGACCTGACCCCTCCTACGAGCAGTACTTC. The encoded protein is CASSSGPDPSYEQYF.